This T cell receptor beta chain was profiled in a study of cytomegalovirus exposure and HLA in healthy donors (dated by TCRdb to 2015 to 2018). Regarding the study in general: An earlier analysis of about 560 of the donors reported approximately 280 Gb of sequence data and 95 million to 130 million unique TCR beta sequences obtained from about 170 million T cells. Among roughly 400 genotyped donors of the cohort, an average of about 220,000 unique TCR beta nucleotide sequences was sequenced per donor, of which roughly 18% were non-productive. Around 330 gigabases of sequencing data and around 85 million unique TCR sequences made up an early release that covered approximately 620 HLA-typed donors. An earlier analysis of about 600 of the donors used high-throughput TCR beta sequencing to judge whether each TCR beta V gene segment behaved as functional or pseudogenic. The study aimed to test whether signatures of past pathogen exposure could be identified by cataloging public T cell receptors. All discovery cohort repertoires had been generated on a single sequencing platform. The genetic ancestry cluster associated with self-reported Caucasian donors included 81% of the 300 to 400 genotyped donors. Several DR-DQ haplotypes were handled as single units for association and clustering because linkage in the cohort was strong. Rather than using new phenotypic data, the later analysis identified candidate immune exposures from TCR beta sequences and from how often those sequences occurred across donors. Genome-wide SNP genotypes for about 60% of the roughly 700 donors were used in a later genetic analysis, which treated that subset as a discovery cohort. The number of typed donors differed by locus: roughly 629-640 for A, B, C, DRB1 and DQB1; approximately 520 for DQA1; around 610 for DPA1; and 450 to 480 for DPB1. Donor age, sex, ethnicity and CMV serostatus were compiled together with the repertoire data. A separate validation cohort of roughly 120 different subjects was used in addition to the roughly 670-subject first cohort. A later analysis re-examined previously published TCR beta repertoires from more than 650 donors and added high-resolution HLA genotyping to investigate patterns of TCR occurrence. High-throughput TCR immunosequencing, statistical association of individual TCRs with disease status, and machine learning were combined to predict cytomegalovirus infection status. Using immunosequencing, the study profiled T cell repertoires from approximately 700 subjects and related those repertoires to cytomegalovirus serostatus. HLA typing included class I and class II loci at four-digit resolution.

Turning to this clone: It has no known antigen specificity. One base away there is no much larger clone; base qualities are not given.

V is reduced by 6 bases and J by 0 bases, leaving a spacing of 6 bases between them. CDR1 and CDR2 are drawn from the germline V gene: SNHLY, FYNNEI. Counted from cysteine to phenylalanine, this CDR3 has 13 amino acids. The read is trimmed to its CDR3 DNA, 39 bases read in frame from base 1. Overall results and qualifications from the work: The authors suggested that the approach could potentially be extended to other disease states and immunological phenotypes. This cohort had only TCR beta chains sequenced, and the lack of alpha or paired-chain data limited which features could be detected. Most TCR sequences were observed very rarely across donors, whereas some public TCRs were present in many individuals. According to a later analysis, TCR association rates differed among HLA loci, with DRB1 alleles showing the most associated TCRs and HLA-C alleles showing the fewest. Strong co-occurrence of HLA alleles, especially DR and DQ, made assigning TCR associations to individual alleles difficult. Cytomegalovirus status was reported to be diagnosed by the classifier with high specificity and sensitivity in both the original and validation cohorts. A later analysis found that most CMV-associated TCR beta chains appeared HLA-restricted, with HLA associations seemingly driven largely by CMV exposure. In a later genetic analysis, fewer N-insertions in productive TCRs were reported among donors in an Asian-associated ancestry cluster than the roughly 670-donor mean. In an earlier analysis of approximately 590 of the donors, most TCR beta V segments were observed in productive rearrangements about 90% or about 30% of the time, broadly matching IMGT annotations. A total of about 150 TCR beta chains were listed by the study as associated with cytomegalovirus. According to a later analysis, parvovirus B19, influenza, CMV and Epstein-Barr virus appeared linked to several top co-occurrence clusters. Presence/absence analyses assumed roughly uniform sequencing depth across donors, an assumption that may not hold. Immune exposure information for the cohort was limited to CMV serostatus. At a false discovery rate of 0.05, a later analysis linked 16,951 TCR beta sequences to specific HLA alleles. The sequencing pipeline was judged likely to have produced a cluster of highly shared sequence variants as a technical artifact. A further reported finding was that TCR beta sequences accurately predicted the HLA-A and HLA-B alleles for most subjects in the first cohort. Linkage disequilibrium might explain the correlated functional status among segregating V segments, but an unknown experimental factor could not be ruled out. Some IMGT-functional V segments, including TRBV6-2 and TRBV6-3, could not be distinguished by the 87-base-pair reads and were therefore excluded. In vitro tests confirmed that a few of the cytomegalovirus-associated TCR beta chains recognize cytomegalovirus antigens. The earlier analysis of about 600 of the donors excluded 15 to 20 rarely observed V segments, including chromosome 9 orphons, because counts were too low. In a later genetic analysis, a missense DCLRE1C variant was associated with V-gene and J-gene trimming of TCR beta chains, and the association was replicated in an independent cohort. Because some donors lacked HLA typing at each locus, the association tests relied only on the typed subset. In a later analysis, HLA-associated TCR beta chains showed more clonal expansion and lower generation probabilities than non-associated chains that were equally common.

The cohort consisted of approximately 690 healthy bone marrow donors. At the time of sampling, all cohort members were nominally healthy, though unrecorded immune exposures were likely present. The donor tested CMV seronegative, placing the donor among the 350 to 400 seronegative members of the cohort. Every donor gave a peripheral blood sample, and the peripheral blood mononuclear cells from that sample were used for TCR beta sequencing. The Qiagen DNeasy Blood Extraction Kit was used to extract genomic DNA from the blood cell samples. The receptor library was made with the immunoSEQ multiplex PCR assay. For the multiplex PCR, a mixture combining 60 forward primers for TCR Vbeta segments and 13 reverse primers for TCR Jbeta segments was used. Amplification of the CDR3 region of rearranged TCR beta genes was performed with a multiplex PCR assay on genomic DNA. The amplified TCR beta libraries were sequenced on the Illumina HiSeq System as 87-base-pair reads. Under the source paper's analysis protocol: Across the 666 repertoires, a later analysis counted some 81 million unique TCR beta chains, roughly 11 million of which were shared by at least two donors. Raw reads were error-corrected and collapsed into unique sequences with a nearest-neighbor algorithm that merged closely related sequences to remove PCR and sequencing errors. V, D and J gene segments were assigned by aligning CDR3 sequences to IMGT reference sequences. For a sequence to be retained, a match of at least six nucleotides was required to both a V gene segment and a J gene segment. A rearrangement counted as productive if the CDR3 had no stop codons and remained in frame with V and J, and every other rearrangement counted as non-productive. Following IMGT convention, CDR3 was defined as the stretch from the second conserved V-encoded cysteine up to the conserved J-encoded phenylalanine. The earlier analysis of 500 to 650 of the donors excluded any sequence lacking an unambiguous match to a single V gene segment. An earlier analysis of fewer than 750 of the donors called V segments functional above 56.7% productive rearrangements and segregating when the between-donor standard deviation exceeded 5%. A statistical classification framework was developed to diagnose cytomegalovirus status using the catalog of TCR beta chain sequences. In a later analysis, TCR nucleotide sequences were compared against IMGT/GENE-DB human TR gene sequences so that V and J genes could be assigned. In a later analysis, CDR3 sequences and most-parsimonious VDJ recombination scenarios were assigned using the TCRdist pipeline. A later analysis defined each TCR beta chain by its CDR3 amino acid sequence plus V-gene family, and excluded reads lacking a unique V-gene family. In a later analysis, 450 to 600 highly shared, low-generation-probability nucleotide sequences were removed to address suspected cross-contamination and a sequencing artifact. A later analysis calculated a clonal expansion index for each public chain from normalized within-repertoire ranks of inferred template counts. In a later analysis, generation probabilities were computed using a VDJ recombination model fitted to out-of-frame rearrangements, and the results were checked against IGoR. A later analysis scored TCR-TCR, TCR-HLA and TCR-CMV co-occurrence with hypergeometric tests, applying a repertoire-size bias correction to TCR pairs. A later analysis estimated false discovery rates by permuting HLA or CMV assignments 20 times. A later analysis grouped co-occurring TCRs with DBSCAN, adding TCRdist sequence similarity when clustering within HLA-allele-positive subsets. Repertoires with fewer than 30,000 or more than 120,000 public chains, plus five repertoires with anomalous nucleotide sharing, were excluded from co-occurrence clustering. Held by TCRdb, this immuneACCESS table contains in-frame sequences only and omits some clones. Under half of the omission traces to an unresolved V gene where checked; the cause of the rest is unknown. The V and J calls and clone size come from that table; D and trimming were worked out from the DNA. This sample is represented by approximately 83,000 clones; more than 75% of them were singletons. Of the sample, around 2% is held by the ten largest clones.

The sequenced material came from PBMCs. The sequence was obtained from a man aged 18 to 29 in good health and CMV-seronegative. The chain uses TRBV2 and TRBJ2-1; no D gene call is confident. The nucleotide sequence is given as TGTGCCAGCAGACAGTTCTCCTACAATGAGCAGTTCTTC. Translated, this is CASRQFSYNEQFF.